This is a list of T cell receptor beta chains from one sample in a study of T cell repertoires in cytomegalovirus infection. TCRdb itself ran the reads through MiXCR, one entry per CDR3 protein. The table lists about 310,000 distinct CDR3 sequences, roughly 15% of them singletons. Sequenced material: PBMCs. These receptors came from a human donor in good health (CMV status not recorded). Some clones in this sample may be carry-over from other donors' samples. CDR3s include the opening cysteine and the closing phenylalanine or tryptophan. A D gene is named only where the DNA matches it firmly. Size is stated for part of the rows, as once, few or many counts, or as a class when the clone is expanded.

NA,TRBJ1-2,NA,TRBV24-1,CATSDRQDGYTF,TGTGCCACCAGTGACCGACAGGATGGCTACACCTTC
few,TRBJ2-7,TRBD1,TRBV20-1,CSAPTGGMYEQYF,TGCAGTGCCCCGACAGGGGGCATGTACGAGCAGTACTTC
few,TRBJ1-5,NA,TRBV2,CASSETRATNQPQHF,TGTGCCAGCAGTGAGACGAGGGCAACAAATCAGCCCCAGCATTTT
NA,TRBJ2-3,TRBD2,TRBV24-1,CATSEATSGRTDTQYF,TGTGCCACCAGTGAGGCTACTAGCGGGCGGACAGATACGCAGTATTTT
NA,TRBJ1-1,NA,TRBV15,CATSRLLAGSGDEAFF,TGTGCCACCAGCAGACTACTCGCGGGGTCTGGGGATGAAGCTTTCTTT
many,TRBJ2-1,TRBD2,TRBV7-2,CASSFTSGDYNEQFF,TGTGCCAGCAGCTTCACTAGCGGGGACTACAATGAGCAGTTCTTC
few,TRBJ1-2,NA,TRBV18,CASSPSGDYGYTF,TGTGCCAGCTCACCATCCGGGGACTATGGCTACACCTTC
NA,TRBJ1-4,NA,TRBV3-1,CASSPDGGQKLFF,TGTGCCAGCAGCCCTGACGGGGGTCAAAAACTGTTTTTT
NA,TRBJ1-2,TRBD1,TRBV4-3,CASSQEQGAYGYTF,TGCGCCAGCAGCCAAGAACAGGGGGCCTATGGCTACACCTTC
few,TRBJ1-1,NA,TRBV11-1,CASSFSQIQGEAFF,TGTGCCAGCAGCTTTTCTCAAATCCAGGGTGAAGCTTTCTTT
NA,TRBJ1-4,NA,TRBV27,CASSSSLANEKLFF,NA
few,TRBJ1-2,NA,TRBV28,CASSLSGGPDSGYTF,TGTGCCAGCAGTTTATCGGGGGGCCCTGATAGTGGCTACACCTTC
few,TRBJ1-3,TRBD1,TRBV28,CASRIQGVSSGNTIYF,TGTGCCAGCAGGATTCAGGGGGTTAGCTCTGGAAACACCATATATTTT
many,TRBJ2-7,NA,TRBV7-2,CASSLRRGTHEQYF,TGTGCCAGCAGCTTACGTAGGGGGACTCACGAGCAGTACTTC
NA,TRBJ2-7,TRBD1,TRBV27,CASSSRGQGISYEQYF,TGTGCCAGCAGTTCCCGTGGACAGGGGATCTCCTACGAGCAGTACTTC
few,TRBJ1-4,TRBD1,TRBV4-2,CASSQDDRGDEKLFF,TGTGCCAGCAGCCAAGATGACAGGGGAGATGAAAAACTGTTTTTT
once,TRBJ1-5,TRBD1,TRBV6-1,CASSEMPGGNQPQHF,TGTGCCAGCAGTGAAATGCCAGGGGGAAATCAGCCCCAGCATTTT
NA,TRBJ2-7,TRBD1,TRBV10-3,CAISGQASSYEQYF,TGTGCCATCAGCGGACAGGCAAGCTCCTACGAGCAGTACTTC
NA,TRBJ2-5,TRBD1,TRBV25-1,CASSVGQGIETQYF,TGTGCCAGCAGTGTGGGACAGGGTATTGAGACCCAGTACTTC
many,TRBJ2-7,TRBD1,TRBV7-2,CASRGQGLDEQYF,TGTGCCAGCAGAGGACAGGGTTTAGACGAGCAGTACTTC
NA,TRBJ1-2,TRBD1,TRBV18,CASSPRDRANYGYTF,TGTGCCAGCTCACCACGGGACAGAGCTAACTATGGCTACACCTTC
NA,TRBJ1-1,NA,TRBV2,CASSEGTMNTEAFF,TGTGCCAGCAGTGAAGGAACTATGAACACTGAAGCTTTCTTT
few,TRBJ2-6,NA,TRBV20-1,CSATDRMQTGANVLTF,TGCAGTGCAACCGACAGGATGCAGACTGGGGCCAACGTCCTGACTTTC
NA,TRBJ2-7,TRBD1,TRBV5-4,CASSLGQGAWEQYF,TGTGCCAGCAGCTTGGGCCAGGGGGCCTGGGAGCAGTACTTC
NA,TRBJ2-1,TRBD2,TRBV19,CASSKLLAGGRLNEQFF,TGTGCCAGTAGTAAGCTGCTAGCGGGGGGCCGTCTGAATGAGCAGTTCTTC
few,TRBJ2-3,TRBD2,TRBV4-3,CASSQRDYYTDTQYF,TGCGCCAGCAGCCAAAGGGACTACTACACAGATACGCAGTATTTT
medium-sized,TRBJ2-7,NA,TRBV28,CASSFVTGDKQYF,TGTGCCAGCAGTTTCGTAACAGGTGATAAGCAGTACTTC
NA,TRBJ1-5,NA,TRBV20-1,CSAQGSVTSGSNQPQHF,TGCAGTGCCCAAGGGAGTGTTACCAGCGGTAGCAATCAGCCCCAGCATTTT
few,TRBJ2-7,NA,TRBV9,CASSLNGGGSYEQYF,TGTGCCAGCAGTCTAAACGGGGGAGGTTCCTACGAGCAGTACTTC
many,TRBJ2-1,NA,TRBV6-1,CASSEVESATCLF,TGTGCCAGCAGTGAAGTCGAGTCTGCAACCTGCCTCTTC
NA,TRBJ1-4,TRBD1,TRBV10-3,CATKDHQSGTGGQANEKLFF,TGTGCCACGAAAGACCACCAGTCCGGGACAGGGGGCCAGGCTAATGAAAAACTGTTTTTT
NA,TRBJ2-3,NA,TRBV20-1,CSAKVGTDTQYF,TGCAGTGCTAAGGTGGGCACAGATACGCAGTATTTT
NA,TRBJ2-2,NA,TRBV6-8,CASSYDSTGELFF,TGTGCCAGCAGTTATGACAGCACCGGGGAGCTGTTTTTT
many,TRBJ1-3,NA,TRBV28,CASSLLPSQGRGGNTIYF,TGTGCCAGCAGTTTATTACCCTCTCAGGGTAGGGGAGGAAACACCATATATTTT
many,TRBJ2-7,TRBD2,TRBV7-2,CASSPAGGTTYEQYF,TGTGCCAGCAGCCCGGCGGGGGGGACCACCTACGAGCAGTACTTC
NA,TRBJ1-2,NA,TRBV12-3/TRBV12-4,CASSLASGNGYTF,TGTGCCAGCAGTTTAGCATCCGGGAATGGCTACACCTTC
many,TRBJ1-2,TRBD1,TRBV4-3,CASSNRDRGFYGYTF,TGCGCCAGCAGCAACCGGGACAGGGGATTCTATGGCTACACCTTC
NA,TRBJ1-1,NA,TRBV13,CASSLGLRRTEAFF,TGTGCCAGCAGCTTAGGCCTTCGGCGGACTGAAGCTTTCTTT
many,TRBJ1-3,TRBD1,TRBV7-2,CASSSFTGVQGNTIYF,TGTGCCAGCAGCTCATTTACAGGGGTTCAAGGAAACACCATATATTTT
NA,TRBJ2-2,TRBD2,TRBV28,CTSSWSGGAATGELFF,TGTACCAGCAGCTGGAGCGGGGGGGCCGCCACCGGGGAGCTGTTTTTT
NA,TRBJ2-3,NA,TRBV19,CASSPDRRWGEDTQYF,TGTGCCAGTAGTCCAGACCGAAGGTGGGGAGAAGATACGCAGTATTTT
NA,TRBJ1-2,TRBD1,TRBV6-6,CASSYGTGEGYTF,TGTGCCAGCAGTTACGGGACAGGGGAGGGCTACACCTTC
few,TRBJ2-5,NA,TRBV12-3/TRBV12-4,CASGNLLTTQYF,TGTGCCAGTGGGAACCTTTTGACGACCCAGTACTTC
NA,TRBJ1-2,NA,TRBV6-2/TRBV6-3,CASSSQAYGYTF,TGTGCCAGCAGTTCGCAGGCCTATGGCTACACCTTC
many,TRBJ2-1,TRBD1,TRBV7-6,CASSSGDRPLFF,TGTGCCAGCAGCTCTGGGGACAGGCCGCTGTTCTTC
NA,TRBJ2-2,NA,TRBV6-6,CASGRGHDNTGELFF,TGTGCCAGCGGCAGGGGACACGATAACACCGGGGAGCTGTTTTTT
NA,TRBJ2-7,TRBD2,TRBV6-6,CACSYSILAGKTAYEQYF,TGTGCCTGCAGTTACTCGATCCTAGCGGGGAAGACCGCCTACGAGCAGTACTTC
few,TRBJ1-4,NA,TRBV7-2,CASSTYSDGSEKLFF,TGTGCCAGCAGCACCTACAGCGACGGTAGTGAAAAACTGTTTTTT